What follows are 26 T cell receptor beta chains derived from one specimen sequenced in a study of blood T cell repertoires in COVID-19. Profiled with immunoSEQ multiplex PCR; TCRdb holds only in-frame clones, not every one. This repertoire shows 450,000 to 500,000 clones, 87% found once; its top ten account for roughly 0.7%. The sequenced sample was PBMCs or T cells enriched from blood (not recorded which). These receptors all stem from a woman aged 18-35 years who had recovered from COVID-19.

This chain uses TRBV12-5 with TRBJ2-4; a weak D match, TRBD2 (6 bases). This CDR3 has 17 amino acids. The V gene lost 1 base and the J gene lost 1 base, with 14 bases spanning the gap. Germline CDR1 LGHNT, CDR2 FRNRAP. CDR3 protein: CASGLATTSSAKNIQYF. In nucleotides, the CDR3 is TGTGCTAGTGGTTTGGCCACGACTAGTAGCGCCAAAAACATTCAGTACTTC.

This chain links TRBV15 with TRBJ2-1; D may be TRBD2 (6 bases). The CDR3 is 15 residues long. Trimming shortened V by 0 bases and J by 5 bases, and 11 bases separated the two germline ends. CDR1 and CDR2 from the germline V gene are LNHNV and YYDKDF (reference sequence). CDR3 amino acids: CATSREAGRNNEQFF. The CDR3 DNA follows: TGTGCCACCAGCAGAGAAGCGGGCAGAAACAATGAGCAGTTCTTC.

The V call is TRBV7-9, the J call TRBJ1-2; 9 bases map to TRBD1. V lost 3 bases, J lost 7 bases, and 6 bases stayed unmatched. Germline CDR1 and CDR2: SEHNR and FQNEAQ (reference sequence). The CDR3 length is 14 residues. The DNA for the CDR3 is TGTGCCAGCAGCTTTGACCTGACAGGGGGTGGCTACACCTTC. Encoded protein: CASSFDLTGGGYTF.

CDR3 protein: CASRGGRTYEQYF. In DNA form, the CDR3 reads TGTGCCAGCAGGGGGGGGCGGACCTACGAGCAGTACTTC. The chain has TRBV7-8 and TRBJ2-7; possibly TRBD2 for D (7 bases). V gave up 6 bases and J gave up 2 bases, with 11 bases separating them. Per germline, CDR1 SGHVS and CDR2 FQNEAQ. This CDR3 spans 13 amino acids.

The gene calls are TRBV9 and TRBJ1-1, with D possibly matching TRBD1 (6 bases). This CDR3 contains 12 residues. V lost 4 bases, J lost 5 bases, and 9 bases lay in between. Germline CDR1 SGDLS, CDR2 YYNGEE. CDR3 residues: CASSKGGTEAFF. The CDR3 DNA follows: TGTGCCAGCAGCAAGGGGGGGACTGAAGCTTTCTTT.

The chain links TRBV28 to TRBJ1-5; D is ambiguous. Germline V CDR1 and CDR2: MDHEN, SYDVKM. The V end was cut by 5 bases, the J end by 8 bases, with 10 bases between. This CDR3 contains 12 residues. CDR3 region: CASSPPGEPQHF. The CDR3 coding sequence is TGTGCCAGCAGTCCCCCCGGGGAGCCCCAGCATTTT.

This clone was seen only once. The chain recombines TRBV12-3 or TRBV12-4 with TRBJ2-5; possible D gene TRBD2, 5 bases. This CDR3 contains 13 residues. V was cut by 3 bases and J by 7 bases, with 12 bases left in between. CDR3 sequence (DNA): TGTGCCAGCAGTTTTGGGGAAGAGGGGACCCAGTACTTC. Amino acids: CASSFGEEGTQYF.

The chain has TRBV28 and TRBJ1-6; TRBD1 is a possible D gene (5 bases). V was cut by 5 bases and J by 8 bases, with 16 bases left in between. The CDR3 extends over 15 amino acids. From germline, CDR1 is MDHEN and CDR2 SYDVKM. The CDR3 reads CASSPRWQGDSPLHF. The CDR3 bases are TGTGCCAGCAGTCCCCGCTGGCAGGGCGATTCACCCCTCCACTTT.

V usage is TRBV11-2 and J usage is TRBJ2-1; no definite D call. Germline V gene lookup returns CDR1 SGHAT and CDR2 FQNNGV. This CDR3 is 14 amino acids long. With 1 base removed from V and 0 bases from J, the gap between germline ends came to 4 bases. CDR3 region: CASSLGPSYNEQFF. In DNA form, the CDR3 reads TGTGCCAGCAGCTTAGGGCCCTCCTACAATGAGCAGTTCTTC.

V gene TRBV18 combines with J gene TRBJ2-6; 8 bases align to TRBD1. Germline V gene sequence: CDR1 KGHSH, CDR2 LQKENI. J was trimmed by 4 bases and V by 3 bases; bases with no gene match: 11. This CDR3 region has 18 residues. The CDR3 DNA is TGTGCCAGCTCACCGGCTGGACAGGGCTCGTGGGGGGCCAACGTCCTGACTTTC. This sequence encodes CASSPAGQGSWGANVLTF.

This rearrangement joins TRBV28 to TRBJ1-2, with 7 bases lining up with TRBD1. J lost 8 bases, V lost 4 bases, and 10 bases had no gene match. Germline assignment: CDR1 MDHEN and CDR2 SYDVKM. The CDR3 runs 14 residues. CDR3 residues: CASSSADRVGGYTF. The CDR3 DNA follows: TGTGCCAGCAGTTCAGCCGACAGGGTAGGAGGCTACACCTTC.

The V call is TRBV7-2, the J call TRBJ2-1; D gene ambiguous. V was shortened by 4 bases and J by 5 bases, with 6 bases between the two germline ends. Germline V CDR1 and CDR2: SGHTA, FQGNSA. This CDR3 comprises 12 residues. The CDR3, as DNA: TGTGCCAGCAGCTCACCTAACAATGAGCAGTTCTTC. Its translation is CASSSPNNEQFF. Full variable domain (rest looked up from reference TRBV7-2 and TRBJ2-1): GAGVSQSPSNKVTEKGKDVELRCDPISGHTALYWYRQSLGQGLEFLIYFQGNSAPDKSGLPSDRFSAERTGGSVSTLTIQRTQQEDSAVYLCASSSPNNEQFFGPGTRLTVL.

This chain connects TRBV4-1 to TRBJ1-6, with 7 bases fitting TRBD1. V lost 5 bases, J lost 0 bases, and 16 bases stayed unmatched. Germline CDR1 and CDR2: MGHRA and YSYEKL. This CDR3 has 20 residues. The CDR3 spells CASSFQDRRSKGSYNSPLHF. The CDR3 DNA is TGCGCCAGCAGCTTTCAGGACAGGAGAAGTAAGGGCTCCTATAATTCACCCCTCCACTTT.

V and J are TRBV5-1 and TRBJ2-3; 7 bases fit TRBD2. This CDR3 is built from 16 residues. J was trimmed by 3 bases and V by 0 bases; bases with no gene match: 7. The germline V gene has CDR1 SGHRS and CDR2 YFSETQ. The CDR3 reads CASSLAGGTTTDTQYF. The CDR3 DNA follows: TGCGCCAGCAGCTTGGCCGGTGGGACTACAACAGATACGCAGTATTTT.

This sequence joins TRBV6-5 and TRBJ2-7; TRBD1 aligns across 9 bases. The CDR3 is 14 amino acids. With 5 bases clipped from V and 2 bases from J, the junction kept 4 bases outside the gene matches. Germline CDR1 MNHEY, CDR2 SVGAGI. CDR3 amino acids: CASSPGDRAYEQYF. In DNA, the CDR3 is TGTGCCAGCAGTCCCGGGGACAGGGCCTACGAGCAGTACTTC.

The chain combines TRBV7-9 with TRBJ1-2; 8 nucleotides agree with TRBD1. J gave up 14 bases and V 3 bases, and 11 bases lay outside the gene matches. The CDR3 contains 13 residues. CDR1 is SEHNR, CDR2 FQNEAQ, per germline (reference sequence). Here the CDR3 reads CASSFGRTQGATF. The CDR3, as DNA: TGTGCCAGCAGCTTCGGGAGGACTCAGGGGGCTACCTTC.

The chain is built from TRBV19 and TRBJ2-5; TRBD2 matches 10 bases. CDR1 is LNHDA and CDR2 is SQIVND in the germline V gene (reference sequence). The CDR3 covers 19 residues. V was pared by 0 bases and J by 1 base, with 11 bases of the junction left unmatched. CDR3 nucleotide sequence: TGTGCCAGTAGTATAGATCTATTGAGCCTAGCGGGGGCCCAAGAGACCCAGTACTTC. Translating it yields CASSIDLLSLAGAQETQYF.

The chain has TRBV5-1 and TRBJ2-3; 7 bases match TRBD1. This CDR3 spans 13 amino acids. Trimming took 5 bases from V and 4 from J; bases not matched to a gene: 4. Germline lookup yields CDR1 SGHRS and CDR2 YFSETQ. CDR3 coding DNA: TGCGCCAGCAGAGCCCAGGGGGCAGATACGCAGTATTTT. It specifies CASRAQGADTQYF.

V is TRBV6-6 and J is TRBJ1-5; 10 bases align to TRBD1. Germline values: CDR1 MNHNY, CDR2 SVGAGI (reference sequence). V gave up 5 bases and J gave up 4 bases; unmatched junction bases: 8. The CDR3 totals 16 residues. CDR3 nucleotide sequence: TGTGCCAGCAGTGCGTCCCGACAGGGGGCGAATCAGCCCCAGCATTTT. Translation gives CASSASRQGANQPQHF.

The genes are TRBV2 and TRBJ2-2; 14 bases line up with TRBD2. There are 17 residues in the CDR3. V shed 4 bases and J 4 bases; nucleotides not matched to a gene: 5. The germline gives CDR1 SNHLY, CDR2 FYNNEI. CDR3 loop: CASSGLAGGPGTGELFF. For the CDR3, the DNA is TGTGCCAGCAGTGGACTAGCGGGGGGGCCGGGCACCGGGGAGCTGTTTTTT.

The chain carries TRBV6-5 and TRBJ1-6; possible D gene TRBD1, 5 bases. The CDR3 totals 15 residues. Trimming left V 5 bases short and J 4 bases short, with 12 bases between. Germline V gene data show CDR1 as MNHEY and CDR2 as SVGAGI. CDR3 sequence (DNA): TGTGCCAGCAGTACAGACAGCGATTATAATTCACCCCTCCACTTT. Residues: CASSTDSDYNSPLHF.

The CDR3 loop is CATSKAGVSNYGYTF. The CDR3, as DNA: TGTGCCACCAGCAAGGCAGGGGTGAGCAACTATGGCTACACCTTC. This chain connects TRBV15 to TRBJ1-2; D possibly corresponds to TRBD1 (6 bases). The CDR3 has 15 amino acids. The germline V gene has CDR1 LNHNV and CDR2 YYDKDF (reference sequence). Trimming stripped 4 bases from V and 2 bases from J, with 14 bases between.

This chain links TRBV7-3 with TRBJ1-3; D gene uncertain. The V end was cut by 0 bases, the J end by 2 bases, with 8 bases between. The CDR3 contains 15 residues. Germline CDR1 reads SGHTA; CDR2 reads FQGTGA. The CDR3 DNA is TGTGCCAGCAGCTTAACGCCCGAGACTGGAAACACCATATATTTT. Translation: CASSLTPETGNTIYF.

The sample holds one count of this clone. This chain joins TRBV5-1 and TRBJ1-2, with D tentatively TRBD1 (6 bases). Trimming pared 4 bases from V and 1 base from J, leaving 14 bases between. Germline assignment: CDR1 SGHRS and CDR2 YFSETQ. The CDR3 runs to 15 residues. CDR3 residues: CASSTQGMNNYGYTF. CDR3 coding DNA: TGCGCCAGCAGCACCCAGGGGATGAATAACTATGGCTACACCTTC.

This chain connects TRBV10-1 to TRBJ1-5; D is unclear. Trimming took off 2 bases at V and 4 bases at J, with 6 bases between the two ends. Germline lookup yields CDR1 WNHNN and CDR2 SYGVQD (reference sequence). There are 13 residues in the CDR3. DNA of the CDR3: TGCGCCAGCAGTGAGGCACTAAATCAGCCCCAGCATTTT. Translated: CASSEALNQPQHF.

CDR3 in DNA: TGTGCCAGCAGCGAGTCCGTCCGAGAAGATGAGCAGTTCTTC. Translated, it gives CASSESVREDEQFF. V is TRBV7-2 and J is TRBJ2-1, with D unresolved. V lost 5 bases and J lost 8, with 16 bases in between. CDR1 is SGHTA and CDR2 is FQGNSA in the germline V gene. This CDR3 region has 14 residues.